This entry lists 9 T cell receptor beta chains sequenced from one sample in a study of neurological immune-mediated disorders. MiXCR, run by TCRdb on the 5' RACE reads, gives a single entry per CDR3 protein. The data show over 30,000 distinct CDR3 sequences, about 13% seen once. Specified time point: longitudinal time-point 2. What was sequenced was PBMCs. The receptors come from a middle-aged woman in good health.

This clonotype showed up many times. The chain has TRBV20-1 and TRBJ2-7, with a possible D match to TRBD2 (5 bases). V shed 7 bases and J shed 5 bases, with 15 bases lying between them. This CDR3 spans 12 amino acids. Germline V lookup: CDR1 DFQATT, CDR2 SNEGSKA (reference sequence). CDR3 sequence: CSVMDWRNEQYF. The CDR3 DNA reads TGCAGTGTGATGGACTGGAGGAACGAGCAGTACTTC.

Only one count was recorded for this clonotype. The junction shows a germline mismatch at one end, possibly a read error. The chain has TRBV5-1 and TRBJ2-7; either TRBD1 or TRBD2 may fit D (5 bases each). The CDR3 sequence is 15 residues long. CDR1 and CDR2 (germline): SGHRS, YFSETQ. CDR3 nucleotide sequence: TGCACCAGCAGCTCTGACGGGACCTCGAGGTATGGGCAGTACTTC. Translated, it gives CTSSSDGTSRYGQYF. The full variable domain, in which reference TRBV5-1 and TRBJ2-7 provide the parts outside the CDR3, is KAGVTQTPRYLIKTRGQQVTLSCSPISGHRSVSWYQQTPGQGLQFLFEYFSETQRNKGNFPGRFSGRQFSNSRSEMNVSTLELGDSALYLCTSSSDGTSRYGQYFGPGTRLTVT.

Many counts were recorded for this clonotype. The chain links TRBV6-2 or TRBV6-3 to TRBJ2-5, with 14 nucleotides matching TRBD2. J was trimmed by 4 bases and V by 2 bases; bases with no gene match: 3. From germline, CDR1 is MNHEY and CDR2 SVGEGT. The CDR3 spans 16 residues. In DNA, the CDR3 is TGTGCCAGCAGTTACCTGGGACTAGCGGGAGCAGAGACCCAGTACTTC. This sequence encodes CASSYLGLAGAETQYF.

With regard to this clonotype: An end of the junction differs from the germline gene, which may be a read error. The rearrangement joins TRBV7-2 to TRBJ1-2; D uncertain. CDR3 length: 14 amino acids. Per germline, CDR1 SGHTA and CDR2 FQGNSA. In DNA, the CDR3 is TGTGCCAGTAGCTTAGAAAAGGGAGACTATGGCTACACCTTC. Protein sequence: CASSLEKGDYGYTF.

This clonotype was recorded many times. The chain carries TRBV24-1 and TRBJ2-1; D is ambiguous. Between the trimmed V and J ends, which lost 2 bases and 8 bases, there was a span of 6 bases. The germline CDR1 and CDR2 sequences are KGHDR and SFDVKD. This CDR3 is built from 12 residues. The CDR3 sequence: CATSDYGYEQFF. The CDR3 DNA is TGTGCCACCAGTGATTACGGGTATGAGCAGTTCTTC.

This clonotype was recorded at least ten times. The gene calls are TRBV5-4 and TRBJ1-1; a weak D match, TRBD1 (6 bases). This CDR3 has 15 amino acids. The germline V and J ends were trimmed by 0 bases and 6 bases, with 15 bases remaining between them. CDR1 is SGHNT and CDR2 is YYREEE in the germline V gene (reference sequence). The CDR3 reads CASSLAGGARAEAFF. The CDR3 DNA sequence: TGTGCCAGCAGCTTGGCGGGGGGGGCTAGAGCTGAAGCTTTCTTT.

This clonotype has at least ten counts. This chain uses TRBV10-3 with TRBJ1-2; D gene uncertain. Germline CDR1 reads ENHRY; CDR2 reads SYGVKD. The CDR3 loop spans 14 amino acids. Deletions cut 3 bases from V and 4 bases from J, with 12 bases between. The CDR3 DNA follows: TGTGCCATCAGTGAACCTGCTAGCTCCTATGGCTACACCTTC. Protein product: CAISEPASSYGYTF.

This clonotype occurred many times. The rearrangement uses TRBV6-1 and TRBJ1-6; tentative D call: TRBD1 (6 bases). CDR1 is MNHNS and CDR2 is SASEGT in the germline V gene. The CDR3 loop spans 14 amino acids. Between the trimmed V and J ends, which lost 2 bases and 6 bases, there was a span of 8 bases. This chain's CDR3 is CASSEFRGNSPLHF. The CDR3 DNA is TGTGCCAGCAGTGAATTCAGGGGTAATTCACCCCTCCACTTT.

This clonotype has a count of ten or more. The J gene is TRBJ2-7, the V gene TRBV7-2, with D perhaps TRBD1 (6 bases). With 3 bases removed from V and 3 bases from J, the gap between germline ends came to 27 bases. Germline V gene lookup returns CDR1 SGHTA and CDR2 FQGNSA. The CDR3 covers 19 residues. The CDR3 bases are TGTGCCAGCAGCTTCCAGTCCACCACATGGGGGCGCACCCTCTACGAGCAGTACTTC. This sequence encodes CASSFQSTTWGRTLYEQYF.